The sequence of this TCR beta chain was determined in a study of CD8 T cells in Susac syndrome. It was healthy donors who served as the controls, matched for age and sex. cDNA came from about 0.5 to 1 ug RNA primed by random hexamers. TCRdb called the immunoSEQ multiplex PCR reads again in MiXCR, with one record for every CDR3 protein. The table includes approximately 120,000 distinct CDR3 sequences, around 94% detected once. Germline loops: CDR1 LNHDA, CDR2 SQIVND (reference sequence). The CDR3 spans 14 residues. The V gene lost 3 bases and the J gene lost 5 bases, with 10 bases spanning the gap. The clonotype originates from a human donor in good health. The sample consisted of CD4+ T cells from PBMCs. J is TRBJ2-2 and V is TRBV19; D gene ambiguous. The chain's CDR3 is CASSIRASTGELFF. The CDR3 bases are TGTGCCAGTAGTATTAGGGCGTCGACCGGGGAGCTGTTTTTT.